The rows below give T cell receptor beta chains drawn from one sample of a study of T cell responses to AZD1222 COVID-19 vaccine. Data came from immunoSEQ multiplex PCR; TCRdb stores just in-frame clones and leaves some out. This table has 120,000 or so clones, around nine tenths appearing once. Sample: peripheral blood, taken on day 0 of AZD1222 vaccination. These receptors were collected from an adult in good health. The CDR3 runs from the conserved cysteine through the conserved F or W. D genes are given only for firm matches. The listing skips clone size in some rows; elsewhere it reads once, few, many or a size class.

cdr3_nt,cdr3_aa,j_call,v_call,d_call,clone_size
TGTGCCAGCAGCCCGGGACAATACTATGGCTACACCTTC,CASSPGQYYGYTF,TRBJ1-2,TRBV6-5,.,.
TGTGCCAGCTCACCACAGGATGGGACCGGGAGGGCTTTCTTT,CASSPQDGTGRAFF,TRBJ1-1,TRBV18,.,.
TGTGCCTGGAGTCCGGGGGGGGCACACAATGAGCAGTTCTTC,CAWSPGGAHNEQFF,TRBJ2-1,TRBV30,TRBD2,.
TGCGCCAGCAGCTCAACTGTGGCGGGGAACACTGAAGCTTTCTTT,CASSSTVAGNTEAFF,TRBJ1-1,TRBV5-1,.,.
TGTGCCAGCAGTCGGGACAGGGGGAACACCATATATTTT,CASSRDRGNTIYF,TRBJ1-3,TRBV28,TRBD1,.
TGCGCCAGCAGCTTCTCCGGGCGCGAGCAGTACTTC,CASSFSGREQYF,TRBJ2-7,TRBV5-1,.,.
TGTGCCAGCAGCCAAGGGACAGGGGCAGGTGGCTACACCTTC,CASSQGTGAGGYTF,TRBJ1-2,TRBV3-1/TRBV3-2,TRBD1,.
TGTGCCAGCAGTTATGACAGATTCTACAATGAGCAGTTCTTC,CASSYDRFYNEQFF,TRBJ2-1,TRBV6-5,.,.
TGTGCCAGCAGCTACCTATTAGGGCTTAACTATGGCTACACCTTC,CASSYLLGLNYGYTF,TRBJ1-2,TRBV7-2,.,.
TGTGCCAGCAGTCGAGGGTGGATCAGTAGCACTGAAGCTTTCTTT,CASSRGWISSTEAFF,TRBJ1-1,TRBV3-1/TRBV3-2,.,.
TGTGCCAGCTCACCAGGAGGTTCAGCCTACGAGCAGTACTTC,CASSPGGSAYEQYF,TRBJ2-7,TRBV18,.,.
TGTGCCAGTAGTAAGGCCCCCCAGGAGGGTCTAGATACGCAGTATTTT,CASSKAPQEGLDTQYF,TRBJ2-3,TRBV19,.,few
TGTGCCAGCAGTGACGGGCTCACCGGGGAGACAGATACGCAGTATTTT,CASSDGLTGETDTQYF,TRBJ2-3,TRBV6-4,.,.